The 18 T cell receptor beta chains listed next were all sequenced from one sample in a study of cytomegalovirus exposure and HLA in healthy donors. Researchers ran the PCR with 60 Vbeta and 13 Jbeta primers. Method: immunoSEQ multiplex PCR; TCRdb's copy keeps in-frame clones and lacks some. The sample contains over 50,000 clones, 75% to 85% of which appear only once. Material: PBMCs. Source of these receptors: a man aged 45-65 years in good health and CMV-seropositive.

The chain links TRBV28 to TRBJ2-3; 9 bases align to TRBD1. Trimming cost V 8 bases and J 3 bases; bases outside gene matches: 3. The CDR3 sequence is 13 residues long. The germline V gene has CDR1 MDHEN and CDR2 SYDVKM. The DNA for the CDR3 is TGTGCCAGCCAGACAGGGGGAACAGATACGCAGTATTTT. This encodes CASQTGGTDTQYF.

In this sample, this clone turned up once. V and J are TRBV5-8 and TRBJ2-7; a weak D match, TRBD2 (5 bases). The CDR3 runs to 13 residues. Trimming left V 3 bases short and J 0 bases short, with 7 bases between. CDR1 and CDR2 (germline): SGHTS, YDEGEE. The CDR3 DNA reads as TGTGCCAGCAGCTATCGGGACTCCTACGAGCAGTACTTC. This gives the protein CASSYRDSYEQYF.

This rearrangement joins TRBV7-3 to TRBJ2-1; 10 positions agree with TRBD2. The CDR3 contains 15 residues. Germline CDR1 SGHTA, CDR2 FQGTGA. J was trimmed by 4 bases and V by 6 bases; bases with no gene match: 6. The CDR3 loop reads CASSFSGGPYNEQFF. CDR3 sequence (DNA): TGTGCCAGCAGTTTTAGCGGGGGGCCTTACAATGAGCAGTTCTTC.

The chain has TRBV12-5 and TRBJ1-4, with unresolved D. The V and J ends lost 1 base and 8 bases respectively, with 11 bases between them. Germline CDR1 reads LGHNT; CDR2 reads FRNRAP. The CDR3 covers 14 residues. The CDR3 DNA follows: TGTGCTAGTGGTTTGGGAGGGTTAGGGGAAAAACTGTTTTTT. It specifies CASGLGGLGEKLFF.

V usage is TRBV29-1 and J usage is TRBJ2-1; D gene unclear. The CDR3 runs 14 residues. Germline loops: CDR1 SQVTM, CDR2 ANQGSEA. Trimming stripped 4 bases from V and 7 bases from J, with 17 bases between. CDR3 loop: CSVVAHPDWNEQFF. CDR3 coding DNA: TGCAGCGTTGTGGCACACCCCGACTGGAATGAGCAGTTCTTC.

This chain connects TRBV18 to TRBJ1-1, with a weak D call TRBD1 (6 bases). There are 15 residues in the CDR3. The germline V and J ends were trimmed by 3 bases and 5 bases, with 16 bases remaining between them. Germline CDR1 is KGHSH and CDR2 is LQKENI. The DNA for the CDR3 is TGTGCCAGCTCACCGAGTGTAGGGGGAACGACTGAAGCTTTCTTT. Translated, it gives CASSPSVGGTTEAFF.

The chain combines TRBV19 with TRBJ1-2, with TRBD1 matching over 7 bases. There are 12 residues in the CDR3. V shed 5 bases and J 7 bases; nucleotides not matched to a gene: 4. Germline CDR1 LNHDA, CDR2 SQIVND (reference sequence). DNA for the CDR3: TGTGCCAGTAGTGCGGACAGGACTGGCTACACCTTC. Translating gives CASSADRTGYTF.

The rearrangement links TRBV1 to TRBJ2-1; the table's D gene call, TRBD1, was not cross checked with the DNA. TRBV1 is flagged as a pseudogene. This CDR3 has 16 amino acids. This CDR3 is CTSSQAQGSSYNEQFF. CDR3 in DNA: TGCACCAGCAGCCAAGCTCAGGGAAGCTCCTACAATGAGCAGTTCTTC.

This clone was seen a handful of times. This rearrangement joins TRBV28 to TRBJ1-6; no firm D call. V lost 6 bases and J lost 7, with 19 bases in between. CDR1 MDHEN and CDR2 SYDVKM come from the germline V gene. This CDR3 region has 16 residues. CDR3 amino acids: CASREGSIGPNSPLHF. The CDR3 DNA sequence: TGTGCCAGCAGGGAGGGATCAATCGGGCCCAATTCACCCCTCCACTTT.

This clone has just a few counts. This rearrangement joins TRBV7-2 to TRBJ1-2; TRBD1 might be the D (5 bases). Trimming stripped 5 bases from V and 8 bases from J, with 12 bases between. The CDR3 has 12 residues. Germline CDR1 reads SGHTA; CDR2 reads FQGNSA. CDR3 amino acids: CASSPQDWGYTF. The CDR3 DNA is TGTGCCAGCAGCCCACAGGATTGGGGCTACACCTTC.

The chain is built from TRBV4-1 and TRBJ2-3, with a tentative D call TRBD2 (6 bases). V was pared by 1 base and J by 1 base, with 15 bases between. The CDR3 has 17 amino acids. Germline CDR1 MGHRA, CDR2 YSYEKL. Here the CDR3 DNA reads TGCGCCAGCAGCCAAGTGATCACCGCGGGACGCACAGATACGCAGTATTTT. Translated: CASSQVITAGRTDTQYF.

The chain joins TRBV6-1 to TRBJ1-5, with D hard to call. Germline V CDR1 and CDR2: MNHNS, SASEGT. The V end was cut by 6 bases, the J end by 0 bases, with 12 bases between. The CDR3 spans 15 residues. This CDR3 reads CASSRSLYSNQPQHF. Written as DNA, the CDR3 is TGTGCCAGCAGCCGTAGCCTGTATAGCAATCAGCCCCAGCATTTT.

The rearrangement uses TRBV2 and TRBJ2-1, with TRBD1 matching over 11 bases. The J segment lost 6 bases and the V segment lost 6 bases, leaving 4 bases of the junction unmatched. This CDR3 has 14 residues. Germline assignment: CDR1 SNHLY and CDR2 FYNNEI. CDR3 residues: CASRGQGVINEQFF. The CDR3 DNA is TGTGCCAGCAGGGGACAGGGGGTCATCAATGAGCAGTTCTTC. The variable domain in full, completed from reference TRBV2 and TRBJ2-1, reads EPEVTQTPSHQVTQMGQEVILRCVPISNHLYFYWYRQILGQKVEFLVSFYNNEISEKSEIFDDQFSVERPDGSNFTLKIRSTKLEDSAMYFCASRGQGVINEQFFGPGTRLTVL.

The J gene is TRBJ2-1, the V gene TRBV28; 10 bases match TRBD2. Germline values: CDR1 MDHEN, CDR2 SYDVKM. V dropped 5 bases and J dropped 0; count of bases not matched to a gene: 4. The CDR3 loop spans 16 amino acids. This CDR3 reads CASSGLAGDSYNEQFF. CDR3 sequence (DNA): TGTGCCAGCAGTGGTCTAGCGGGAGACTCCTACAATGAGCAGTTCTTC.

The rearrangement links TRBV30 to TRBJ1-2; TRBD1 aligns across 9 bases. Germline V gene lookup returns CDR1 GTSNPN and CDR2 SVGIG (reference sequence). V shed 4 bases and J 4 bases; nucleotides not matched to a gene: 4. This CDR3 spans 13 amino acids. Written as DNA, the CDR3 is TGTGCCTGGACAGGACAGGGGAGCTATGGCTACACCTTC. Its translation is CAWTGQGSYGYTF. Full variable domain (rest looked up from reference TRBV30 and TRBJ1-2): SQTIHQWPATLVQPVGSPLSLECTVEGTSNPNLYWYRQAAGRGLQLLFYSVGIGQISSEVPQNLSASRPQDRQFILSSKKLLLSDSGFYLCAWTGQGSYGYTFGSGTRLTVV.

This chain links TRBV6-1 with TRBJ1-6; D remains unclear. In germline, CDR1 is MNHNS, CDR2 SASEGT. Trimming left V 5 bases short and J 8 bases short, with 7 bases between. The CDR3 covers 12 residues. The CDR3 nucleotides read TGTGCCAGCAGTTATTTAGATTCACCCCTCCACTTT. This translates into CASSYLDSPLHF.

The V and J genes are TRBV5-1 and TRBJ2-2; D uncertain. V dropped 4 bases and J dropped 0 bases, with 7 bases sitting between them. This CDR3 has 14 amino acids. Germline CDR1 and CDR2: SGHRS and YFSETQ. CDR3 sequence (DNA): TGCGCCAGCAGCCGAGGCACGAACACCGGGGAGCTGTTTTTT. Protein: CASSRGTNTGELFF. Full variable domain (remainder filled in from reference TRBV5-1 and TRBJ2-2): KAGVTQTPRYLIKTRGQQVTLSCSPISGHRSVSWYQQTPGQGLQFLFEYFSETQRNKGNFPGRFSGRQFSNSRSEMNVSTLELGDSALYLCASSRGTNTGELFFGEGSRLTVL.

This chain connects TRBV29-1 to TRBJ2-7, with 14 bases identical to TRBD2. Germline lookup yields CDR1 SQVTM and CDR2 ANQGSEA. Losses at the gene ends were 5 bases for V and 2 bases for J; bases not matched to a gene: 8. This CDR3 is built from 16 residues. CDR3 protein: CSVSGGTSGSPYEQYF. CDR3 sequence (DNA): TGCAGCGTTAGCGGGGGGACTAGCGGGAGCCCCTACGAGCAGTACTTC.